This T cell receptor beta chain emerged from a study of T cells in Graves' hyperthyroidism and ophthalmopathy. Amplification targeted TCR beta CDR3 regions from RNA transcripts. Primed by the HTBI set, a first-round RT-PCR was run on the TCR CDR3. TCRdb called the multiplex PCR reads again in MiXCR, with one record for every CDR3 protein. The sample lists some 370,000 distinct CDR3 sequences, roughly a sixth occurring once. Uncontrolled infection, other autoimmune disease, pregnancy and lactation each barred patients from inclusion. PBMCs came from more than 9 ml fresh peripheral blood. Study-wide results and limits: Also found in blood were most expanded thyroid clonotypes above 0.001. Ophthalmopathy cases were set apart from stable hyperthyroidism by a 13 V-J model.

This clonotype has just a few counts. Antigen specificity is unknown. The CDR3 has 14 amino acids. Germline V lookup: CDR1 MNHEY, CDR2 SMNVEV (reference sequence). V gave up 7 bases and J gave up 5 bases; unmatched junction bases: 6. The receptor was isolated from a woman between 25 and 40 years old with Graves' hyperthyroidism that later progressed to Graves' ophthalmopathy. The material sequenced was blood. V usage is TRBV27 and J usage is TRBJ2-5; 11 bases fit TRBD2. This CDR3 is CASKTSGNPETQYF. CDR3 DNA: TGTGCCAGCAAGACTAGCGGGAACCCTGAGACCCAGTACTTC.